These T cell receptor beta chains were read from a single sample in a study of beta chain features in type 1 diabetes. Only in-frame clones appear in the TCRdb table, and some are missing; sequencing was by immunoSEQ multiplex PCR. The sample records 45,000 to 60,000 clones, approximately 60% being singletons. Material for sequencing was stem cell memory CD4+ T cells from blood. Receptors were obtained from a woman aged 30 to 39 with type 1 diabetes. Both conserved end residues are part of each CDR3. A D gene is named only where the DNA matches it firmly. Size values are once, few and many counts, or a class for expanded clones, and some rows have none.

v_call,cdr3_length,d_call,clone_size,j_call,cdr3_nt,cdr3_aa
TRBV4-1,16,NA,NA,TRBJ1-1,TGCGCCAGCAGCCCAAATGCGCAGGAAGCGGGGACTGAAGCTTTCTTT,CASSPNAQEAGTEAFF
TRBV10-1,12,NA,NA,TRBJ2-7,TGCGCCAGCAGTGATTCCCGGTACGAGCAGTACTTC,CASSDSRYEQYF
TRBV7-2,13,NA,NA,TRBJ1-1,TGTGCCAGCAGTCGAGATATGAACACTGAAGCTTTCTTT,CASSRDMNTEAFF
TRBV11-2,14,NA,NA,TRBJ1-5,TGTGCCAGCAGCTTAGACAGGGCAGGTCAGCCCCAGCATTTT,CASSLDRAGQPQHF
TRBV28,16,TRBD2,NA,TRBJ2-1,TGTGCCAGCAGTTTGGGGACTAGCGCGCAATACAATGAGCAGTTCTTC,CASSLGTSAQYNEQFF
TRBV5-6,15,TRBD2,NA,TRBJ2-7,TGTGCCAGCAGCCGCATAGCGGGAGGGCCGGGTGAGCAGTACTTC,CASSRIAGGPGEQYF
TRBV11-1,14,TRBD1,few,TRBJ1-1,TGTGCCAGCAGCTCTTACAGGGGGCTGACTGAAGCTTTCTTT,CASSSYRGLTEAFF
TRBV29-1,13,TRBD1,NA,TRBJ1-2,TGCAGCGTTGCACTTCGACAGGGAAGCAGCTACACCTTC,CSVALRQGSSYTF
TRBV4-1,16,TRBD1,NA,TRBJ1-1,TGCGCCAGCAGCCAAACCGGGACAGGGGGCCTTCGAGAAGCTTTCTTT,CASSQTGTGGLREAFF
TRBV18,14,NA,NA,TRBJ1-2,TGTGCCAGCTCACCACCTGGACACAAGGGTGGCTACACCTTC,CASSPPGHKGGYTF
TRBV4-1,18,NA,NA,TRBJ2-4,TGCGCCAGCAGCCAAGAGGGAACAAGGACATCGGCCAAAAACATTCAGTACTTC,CASSQEGTRTSAKNIQYF
TRBV7-9,14,NA,few,TRBJ2-7,TGTGCCAGCAGCTCCGACCGGGACATCTACGAGCAGTACTTC,CASSSDRDIYEQYF
TRBV28,15,TRBD1,NA,TRBJ1-2,TGTGCCAGCAGCCTCTCGACAGGGGCTAACTATGGCTACACCTTC,CASSLSTGANYGYTF
TRBV5-4,12,NA,NA,TRBJ2-1,TGTGCCAGCAGCATAGACAGGAATGAGCAGTTCTTC,CASSIDRNEQFF
TRBV6-6,14,NA,once,TRBJ1-3,TGTGCCACATGGGACATTTACTCTGGAAACACCATATATTTT,CATWDIYSGNTIYF
TRBV29-1,12,NA,NA,TRBJ1-1,TGCAGCGGGTACTGGAGTGACACTGAAGCTTTCTTT,CSGYWSDTEAFF
TRBV7-9,14,NA,NA,TRBJ2-1,TGTGCCAGCAGCTCCCGTAGTTTGCGGGATGCGGGGTTCTTC,CASSSRSLRDAGFF
TRBV7-9,14,TRBD1,NA,TRBJ1-5,TGTGCCAGCAGCACAGGGACAGGGGGGCAGCCCCAGCATTTT,CASSTGTGGQPQHF
TRBV29-1,12,NA,few,TRBJ2-1,TGCAGCGTTGATCGGGGGTTGGATGAGCAGTTCTTC,CSVDRGLDEQFF
TRBV7-2,12,NA,once,TRBJ2-7,TGTGCCAGCAGCTTATGGGGCAACGAGCAGTACTTC,CASSLWGNEQYF
TRBV7-9,14,TRBD1,NA,TRBJ2-5,TGTGCCAGCAGCCCGGGACAGGTCTGGGAGACCCAGTACTTC,CASSPGQVWETQYF
TRBV25-1,13,NA,NA,TRBJ2-5,TGTGCCAGCAGCCCCGGAGCTCAAGAGACCCAGTACTTC,CASSPGAQETQYF
TRBV15,17,TRBD2,NA,TRBJ2-7,TGTGCCACCAGCAGAGATGGACTAGCGGGAGTTTTCTACGAGCAGTACTTC,CATSRDGLAGVFYEQYF
TRBV27,19,TRBD2,NA,TRBJ2-3,TGTGCCAGCAGTTTATTTCCAGAAGCTAGCGGTTTTACCACAGATACGCAGTATTTT,CASSLFPEASGFTTDTQYF
TRBV6-6,16,TRBD2,NA,TRBJ2-6,TGTGCCAGCTTCGGACTAGCCCCGCCTGGGGCCAACGTCCTGACTTTC,CASFGLAPPGANVLTF
TRBV5-1,13,NA,NA,TRBJ1-2,TGCGCCAGCAGCTACACAGGGAACTATGGCTACACCTTC,CASSYTGNYGYTF
TRBV9,18,TRBD2,NA,TRBJ2-7,TGTGCCAGCAGCGCCGGGACTAGCGGAGGGGGGGCTTCCTACGAGCAGTACTTC,CASSAGTSGGGASYEQYF
TRBV2,13,TRBD2,NA,TRBJ2-5,TGTGCCAGCACCAGTAGCGGGAGAGAGACCCAGTACTTC,CASTSSGRETQYF
TRBV30,13,NA,NA,TRBJ2-7,TGTGCCTGGACAGGGTCCATGTTAGGCGAGCAGTACTTC,CAWTGSMLGEQYF
TRBV30,15,TRBD2,NA,TRBJ2-5,TGTGCCTGGTCTTTCGGGACTAGTGGGAAAGAGACCCAGTACTTC,CAWSFGTSGKETQYF
TRBV7-2,15,NA,once,TRBJ1-5,TGTGCCAGCAGCTTCCAACAGGGATACAATCAGCCCCAGCATTTT,CASSFQQGYNQPQHF
TRBV7-9,15,NA,few,TRBJ2-3,TGTGCCAGCAGCTTAATTCGCGGGAGCACAGATACGCAGTATTTT,CASSLIRGSTDTQYF
TRBV19,18,TRBD1,NA,TRBJ2-5,TGTGCCAGTACTTCCCAGGGGGAAACTTCCCCTCCCCTGGAGACCCAGTACTTC,CASTSQGETSPPLETQYF
TRBV2,14,NA,NA,TRBJ2-2,TGTGCCAGCATGGGGGCGGCATACACCGGGGAGCTGTTTTTT,CASMGAAYTGELFF
TRBV7-9,17,TRBD1,few,TRBJ2-2,TGTGCCAGCAGCCAGCGGACAGGGGGTTCGTCGACTGGGGAGCTGTTTTTT,CASSQRTGGSSTGELFF
TRBV9,15,NA,NA,TRBJ1-3,TGTGCCAGCAGCGAGGGACTGCTCTCTGGAAACACCATATATTTT,CASSEGLLSGNTIYF
TRBV7-3,15,NA,NA,TRBJ2-6,TGTGCCAGCAGCTTAACAGGGGATGGGGCCAACGTCCTGACTTTC,CASSLTGDGANVLTF
TRBV28,14,TRBD1,NA,TRBJ1-4,TGTGCCAGCAGTAACAGGGGGCTGGGCGAAAAACTGTTTTTT,CASSNRGLGEKLFF
TRBV27,13,NA,NA,TRBJ2-1,TGTGCCAGCAGTCCGCCCAACCACTATGAGCAGTTCTTC,CASSPPNHYEQFF
TRBV5-4,15,NA,NA,TRBJ2-3,TGTGCCAGCAGCGTAGCGGTCCTAAGCACAGATACGCAGTATTTT,CASSVAVLSTDTQYF
TRBV7-2,14,NA,few,TRBJ1-2,TGTGCCAGCAGCTTAGGCTCTACAGTCTATGGCTACACCTTC,CASSLGSTVYGYTF
TRBV7-9,16,TRBD2,few,TRBJ2-5,TGTGCCAGCAGCCGCAAGACTAGCGGAAACCAAGAGACCCAGTACTTC,CASSRKTSGNQETQYF
TRBV29-1,13,TRBD1,few,TRBJ2-1,TGCAGCGTTCGGACAGGGACCTACAATGAGCAGTTCTTC,CSVRTGTYNEQFF
TRBV19,12,NA,NA,TRBJ2-3,TGTGCCACCTCCTGGGGCCCAGATACGCAGTATTTT,CATSWGPDTQYF
TRBV27,14,NA,NA,TRBJ2-3,TGTGCCAGCAGTTTGATCACAGGGCCAGATACGCAGTATTTT,CASSLITGPDTQYF
TRBV28,19,TRBD1,NA,TRBJ1-5,TGTGCCAGCAGTTTATGGGAGACAGGGATGAAGCGCCGCAATCAGCCCCAGCATTTT,CASSLWETGMKRRNQPQHF
TRBV5-1,15,TRBD1,NA,TRBJ2-5,TGCGCCAGCAGCTTGGGACAGGGGAGTGGAGAGACCCAGTACTTC,CASSLGQGSGETQYF
TRBV19,14,NA,NA,TRBJ1-5,TGTGCCAGTAGTCTCAGTAGGGGCCGTCAGCCCCAGCATTTT,CASSLSRGRQPQHF
TRBV7-8,17,NA,NA,TRBJ1-2,TGTGCCAGCAGCTTAGCCGTCTCCGGGGGATCCAACTATGGCTACACCTTC,CASSLAVSGGSNYGYTF
TRBV6-5,14,NA,NA,TRBJ2-3,TGTGCCGTCCGAAGGGGTACACTTTCAGATACGCAGTATTTT,CAVRRGTLSDTQYF
TRBV7-2,14,NA,NA,TRBJ2-7,TGTGCCAGCAGCTCGTACAGATCGTCCTACGAGCAGTACTTC,CASSSYRSSYEQYF
TRBV7-6,14,NA,NA,TRBJ2-1,TGTGCCAGCAGCTTAGCCGCACGGACTAATGAGCAGTTCTTC,CASSLAARTNEQFF